Below are 10 T cell receptor beta chains sequenced from a single sample in a study of spatial heterogeneity in lung cancer. The time point denotes: sample taken at primary tumor resection. The input material, whole RNA from tumor, nontumor lung or frozen PBMC, was sequenced unsorted. TCRdb analysed the 5' RACE reads with MiXCR anew, one entry per CDR3 protein. Of fewer than 25,000 distinct CDR3 sequences listed, less than 3.5% are singletons. The material sequenced was PBMCs, taken at surgery. These receptors were taken from a female donor with early-stage non-small cell lung cancer.

The chain couples TRBV7-3 to TRBJ2-5; D not certain. Germline assignment: CDR1 SGHTA and CDR2 FQGTGA. The CDR3 spans 13 residues. Trimming left V 4 bases short and J 2 bases short, with 8 bases between. Here the CDR3 reads CASSSLLQETQYF. The CDR3 DNA reads TGTGCCAGCAGCTCACTACTTCAAGAGACCCAGTACTTC. Complete variable domain (other parts from reference TRBV7-3 and TRBJ2-5): GAGVSQTPSNKVTEKGKYVELRCDPISGHTALYWYRQSLGQGPEFLIYFQGTGAADDSGLPNDRFFAVRPEGSVSTLKIQRTERGDSAVYLCASSSLLQETQYFGPGTRLLVL.

This clonotype was observed at least ten times. CDR3 DNA: TGTGCCAGCTCACCACCGGGACTAGCGCCGAGCTCCTACGAGCAGTACTTC. Translated, it gives CASSPPGLAPSSYEQYF. The gene calls are TRBV18 and TRBJ2-7; TRBD2 agrees at 10 bases. Germline V lookup: CDR1 KGHSH, CDR2 LQKENI. The V gene end was trimmed by 0 bases and the J gene end by 0 bases; junction bases not matched to a gene: 5. This CDR3 is built from 17 residues.

This clonotype occurred many times. The rearrangement joins TRBV5-1 to TRBJ2-7; 7 bases are shared with TRBD1. This CDR3 is 15 amino acids long. With V trimmed by 3 bases and J by 2 bases, 8 bases remained unmatched. The germline V gene encodes CDR1 SGHRS and CDR2 YFSETQ. CDR3 sequence (DNA): TGCGCCAGCAGCTCCTCCGGGACAGTCCCCTACGAGCAGTACTTC. Its translation is CASSSSGTVPYEQYF. Full variable domain (remainder filled in from reference TRBV5-1 and TRBJ2-7): KAGVTQTPRYLIKTRGQQVTLSCSPISGHRSVSWYQQTPGQGLQFLFEYFSETQRNKGNFPGRFSGRQFSNSRSEMNVSTLELGDSALYLCASSSSGTVPYEQYFGPGTRLTVT.

This clonotype was observed at least ten times. The J gene is TRBJ1-2, the V gene TRBV28; D not certain. Germline V lookup: CDR1 MDHEN, CDR2 SYDVKM. The CDR3 totals 13 residues. The germline V and J ends were trimmed by 5 bases and 4 bases, with 11 bases remaining between them. The CDR3 is CASSPTPTYGYTF. For the CDR3, the DNA is TGTGCCAGCAGTCCGACTCCTACCTATGGCTACACCTTC.

This clonotype showed up many times. The chain couples TRBV7-3 to TRBJ2-5, with TRBD2 matching over 12 bases. The CDR3 runs to 15 residues. With 3 bases clipped from V and 4 bases from J, the junction kept 3 bases outside the gene matches. CDR1 is SGHTA, CDR2 FQGTGA, per germline. CDR3: CASSFRLAGVETQYF. The CDR3, as DNA: TGTGCCAGCAGCTTCAGACTAGCGGGAGTAGAGACCCAGTACTTC.

This clonotype was found many times. This chain's CDR3 is CATSDLRGDEQFF. CDR3 bases: TGTGCCACCAGTGATTTGCGGGGAGATGAGCAGTTCTTC. V gene TRBV24-1 combines with J gene TRBJ2-1; TRBD2 might be the D (5 bases). The V gene's germline CDR1 is KGHDR and CDR2 SFDVKD. This CDR3 has 13 residues. Trimming cost V 0 bases and J 8 bases, with 7 bases left between them.

This clonotype was seen ten or more times. The CDR3: CASSVSGQGLTYEQYF. In DNA, the CDR3 is TGTGCCAGCAGCGTATCCGGACAGGGCCTAACCTACGAGCAGTACTTC. This chain joins TRBV9 and TRBJ2-7; TRBD1 matches 8 bases. The CDR3 runs 16 residues. CDR1 and CDR2 from the germline V gene are SGDLS and YYNGEE. V shed 1 base, J shed 2 bases, and the junction held 8 bases outside the gene matches. Full variable domain (missing parts from reference TRBV9 and TRBJ2-7): DSGVTQTPKHLITATGQRVTLRCSPRSGDLSVYWYQQSLDQGLQFLIQYYNGEERAKGNILERFSAQQFPDLHSELNLSSLELGDSALYFCASSVSGQGLTYEQYFGPGTRLTVT.

In this sample, this clonotype is medium-sized. The V gene is TRBV28, the J gene TRBJ2-1; weak D call: TRBD2 (6 bases). This CDR3 spans 12 amino acids. The germline V gene encodes CDR1 MDHEN and CDR2 SYDVKM. V was clipped by 6 bases and J by 8 bases, with 11 bases between them. CDR3 sequence (DNA): TGTGCCAGCAGCTGGCGGAGGGATGAGCAGTTCTTC. Translating gives CASSWRRDEQFF.

At least ten counts were recorded for this clonotype. The CDR3, as DNA: TGTGCCAATAACAGGGGGCGAACCTACGAGCAGTACTTC. Translation gives CANNRGRTYEQYF. V is TRBV2 and J is TRBJ2-7; 9 nucleotides agree with TRBD1. The CDR3 runs 13 residues. Germline V lookup: CDR1 SNHLY, CDR2 FYNNEI. V trimming: 10 bases; J trimming: 2 bases; junction bases outside the gene matches: 6.

This clonotype was seen at least ten times. V is TRBV20-1 and J is TRBJ1-5; D might be TRBD1 (6 bases). V lost 2 bases and J 5 bases, leaving 28 bases between the germline ends. Germline V CDR1 and CDR2: DFQATT, SNEGSKA (reference sequence). The CDR3 extends over 19 amino acids. CDR3 sequence reads: CSARSPEAGGFLGDQPQHF. The CDR3 region has the DNA TGCAGTGCTAGATCCCCGGAGGCGGGGGGCTTTTTGGGTGATCAGCCCCAGCATTTT.